These 27 T cell receptor beta chains originate from one sample sequenced in a study of T cell repertoires in cytomegalovirus infection. TCRdb fed the reads into MiXCR, producing one record per CDR3 protein. This table holds roughly 230,000 distinct CDR3 sequences, around 12% found once. Sequenced: PBMCs. Receptors originate from a human donor in good health (CMV status not recorded). Some clones in this sample may be carry-over from other donors' samples.

This clonotype was seen ten or more times. The CDR3 sequence: CASSTSKNIQYF. The DNA of the CDR3 is TGTGCCAGCAGCACCTCGAAAAACATTCAGTACTTC. The gene calls are TRBV7-2 and TRBJ2-4; D unresolved. CDR1 and CDR2 (germline): SGHTA, FQGNSA. CDR3 length: 12 residues. V was clipped by 5 bases and J by 4 bases, with 6 bases between them. The full variable domain, with the rest looked up from reference TRBV7-2 and TRBJ2-4, is GAGVSQSPSNKVTEKGKDVELRCDPISGHTALYWYRQSLGQGLEFLIYFQGNSAPDKSGLPSDRFSAERTGGSVSTLTIQRTQQEDSAVYLCASSTSKNIQYFGAGTRLSVL.

This chain joins TRBV7-3 and TRBJ2-1, with D maybe TRBD2 (6 bases). Trimming took off 5 bases at V and 0 bases at J, with 11 bases between the two ends. The CDR3 length is 15 residues. Germline values: CDR1 SGHTA, CDR2 FQGTGA. The CDR3 DNA follows: TGTGCCAGCAGCCTCCAGCGGGCCTCCTACAATGAGCAGTTCTTC. Amino acids: CASSLQRASYNEQFF.

V and J are TRBV4-1 and TRBJ2-3; 12 bases are a match to TRBD2. This CDR3 is 16 amino acids long. Germline CDR1 and CDR2: MGHRA and YSYEKL. J was trimmed by 5 bases and V by 4 bases; bases with no gene match: 7. CDR3 coding DNA: TGCGCCAGCAGCCCGATACTAGCGGGAGGTGGAGATACGCAGTATTTT. It translates to CASSPILAGGGDTQYF.

At least ten counts were recorded for this clonotype. The chain uses TRBV7-2 and TRBJ1-3; no clear D. Trimming took 5 bases from V and 0 from J, leaving 11 bases between them. Per germline, CDR1 SGHTA and CDR2 FQGNSA. CDR3 length equals 15 residues. The CDR3, as DNA: TGTGCCAGCAGCCCCAGTCCCAGCTCTGGAAACACCATATATTTT. Protein sequence: CASSPSPSSGNTIYF. The whole variable domain, filled in from reference TRBV7-2 and TRBJ1-3, reads GAGVSQSPSNKVTEKGKDVELRCDPISGHTALYWYRQSLGQGLEFLIYFQGNSAPDKSGLPSDRFSAERTGGSVSTLTIQRTQQEDSAVYLCASSPSPSSGNTIYFGEGSWLTVV.

This clonotype was recorded a few times. This chain uses TRBV19 with TRBJ1-2, with D possibly TRBD1 on 5 matching bases. V was clipped by 1 base and J by 6 bases, with 15 bases between them. This CDR3 is built from 15 residues. Germline CDR1 LNHDA, CDR2 SQIVND (reference sequence). CDR3 protein: CASSIVQRRADGYTF. The CDR3 bases are TGTGCCAGTAGTATAGTTCAACGCAGGGCGGATGGCTACACCTTC.

The gene calls are TRBV6-2 or TRBV6-3 and TRBJ1-5; D not certain. CDR1 and CDR2 (germline): MNHEY, SVGEGT. V shed 5 bases and J shed 5 bases, with 10 bases lying between them. This CDR3 region has 13 residues. The DNA for the CDR3 is TGTGCCAGCAGTCCGGGGTCGGATCAGCCCCAGCATTTT. Its translation: CASSPGSDQPQHF.

The chain combines TRBV2 with TRBJ1-5, with a tentative D call TRBD1 (5 bases). CDR3 length equals 14 residues. V dropped 6 bases and J dropped 7 bases, with 16 bases sitting between them. Germline loops: CDR1 SNHLY, CDR2 FYNNEI. In DNA form, the CDR3 reads TGTGCCAGCAGCGGGAACAGGTTGGGGCAGCCCCAGCATTTT. Amino acid sequence: CASSGNRLGQPQHF. The full variable domain, rest sourced from reference TRBV2 and TRBJ1-5, is EPEVTQTPSHQVTQMGQEVILRCVPISNHLYFYWYRQILGQKVEFLVSFYNNEISEKSEIFDDQFSVERPDGSNFTLKIRSTKLEDSAMYFCASSGNRLGQPQHFGDGTRLSIL.

J is TRBJ2-2 and V is TRBV29-1; D is possibly TRBD1 (5 bases). There are 13 residues in the CDR3. Trimming left V 7 bases short and J 1 base short, with 10 bases between. CDR1 and CDR2 from the germline V gene are SQVTM and ANQGSEA. This CDR3 reads CSGMQGNTGELFF. The CDR3 DNA reads as TGCAGCGGGATGCAGGGGAACACCGGGGAGCTGTTTTTT.

The chain couples TRBV19 to TRBJ2-4, with unresolved D. Trimming removed 7 bases from V and 2 bases from J, with 6 bases in between. Per the germline V gene, CDR1 is LNHDA and CDR2 is SQIVND (reference sequence). The CDR3 has 12 residues. In DNA, the CDR3 is TGTGCCAGTACTGGAACCAAAAACATTCAGTACTTC. Translated: CASTGTKNIQYF.

This clonotype was seen a handful of times. The chain joins TRBV12-3 or TRBV12-4 to TRBJ1-6; a weak D match, TRBD1 (6 bases). The CDR3 has 14 residues. The V and J ends lost 7 bases and 10 bases respectively, with 17 bases between them. CDR3 DNA: TGTGCCAGCACCGCACAGGGAGGAGGATCACCCCTCCACTTT. Translating gives CASTAQGGGSPLHF.

J is TRBJ2-2 and V is TRBV2; 10 bases fit TRBD2. In germline, CDR1 is SNHLY, CDR2 FYNNEI. J gave up 5 bases and V 2 bases, and 2 bases lay outside the gene matches. This CDR3 spans 15 amino acids. The CDR3 loop is CASSEQREGTGELFF. The CDR3 nucleotides are TGTGCCAGCAGTGAACAGCGGGAGGGAACCGGGGAGCTGTTTTTT.

The chain recombines TRBV11-3 with TRBJ2-1; D gene ambiguous. V lost 0 bases, J lost 6 bases, and 6 bases lay in between. Germline V gene data show CDR1 as SGHNT and CDR2 as YENEEA. The CDR3 covers 13 residues. The CDR3 sequence is CASSLDRPNEQFF. The DNA of the CDR3 is TGTGCCAGCAGCTTAGATCGCCCCAATGAGCAGTTCTTC.

The chain has TRBV29-1 and TRBJ1-2, with D perhaps matching TRBD1 (5 bases). This CDR3 region has 12 residues. V was trimmed by 4 bases and J by 5 bases, leaving 11 bases between them. CDR1 is SQVTM, CDR2 ANQGSEA, per germline. DNA for the CDR3: TGCAGCGTTGGCGACAGAATATATGGCTACACCTTC. Protein sequence: CSVGDRIYGYTF.

This clonotype was seen repeatedly, ten times or more. The chain has TRBV7-2 and TRBJ2-7; tentative D call: TRBD2 (7 bases). Deletions cut 3 bases from V and 2 bases from J, with 14 bases between. The CDR3 is made up of 15 amino acids. Germline loops: CDR1 SGHTA, CDR2 FQGNSA. The CDR3 is CASSFSRGAPYEQYF. The CDR3 region has the DNA TGTGCCAGCAGCTTTAGTCGGGGGGCACCCTACGAGCAGTACTTC. Based on the CDR3 plus reference TRBV7-2 and TRBJ2-7, the full variable domain is GAGVSQSPSNKVTEKGKDVELRCDPISGHTALYWYRQSLGQGLEFLIYFQGNSAPDKSGLPSDRFSAERTGGSVSTLTIQRTQQEDSAVYLCASSFSRGAPYEQYFGPGTRLTVT.

This clonotype was counted at least ten times. V gene TRBV4-2 combines with J gene TRBJ2-7; TRBD1 is a possible D gene (6 bases). This CDR3 spans 16 amino acids. V was cut by 0 bases and J by 0 bases, with 12 bases left in between. Germline CDR1 and CDR2: LGHNA and YNFKEQ. The CDR3 here is CASSQEGQSSSYEQYF. CDR3 sequence (DNA): TGTGCCAGCAGCCAAGAAGGACAGTCGAGCTCCTACGAGCAGTACTTC.

This clonotype came up a few times. The CDR3 sequence is CASSMIAGTDTQYF. DNA for the CDR3: TGCGCCAGCAGTATGATAGCGGGGACAGATACGCAGTATTTT. V usage is TRBV5-1 and J usage is TRBJ2-3; TRBD2 matches at 8 bases. The CDR3 has 14 residues. V was pared by 5 bases and J by 3 bases, with 5 bases of the junction left unmatched. Germline V gene data show CDR1 as SGHRS and CDR2 as YFSETQ.

This clonotype was counted ten times or more. The chain links TRBV7-3 to TRBJ2-2; D gene uncertain. CDR1 is SGHTA and CDR2 is FQGTGA in the germline V gene. The V end was cut by 2 bases, the J end by 3 bases, with 10 bases between. This CDR3 contains 15 residues. CDR3 sequence: CASSLAGMDTGELFF. DNA for the CDR3: TGTGCCAGCAGCTTAGCCGGAATGGACACCGGGGAGCTGTTTTTT.

The chain couples TRBV12-3 or TRBV12-4 to TRBJ1-1; 10 bases are shared with TRBD1. V lost 7 bases to trimming and J lost 5 bases; unmatched junction nucleotides: 10. The CDR3 consists of 15 residues. As DNA, the CDR3 is TGTGCCAGCACCTCGGACAGGGGGAGGGGAACTGAAGCTTTCTTT. This gives the protein CASTSDRGRGTEAFF.

Many counts were recorded for this clonotype. J is TRBJ1-6 and V is TRBV28; no firm D call. Germline lookup yields CDR1 MDHEN and CDR2 SYDVKM. Trimming shortened V by 2 bases and J by 6 bases, and 17 bases separated the two germline ends. The CDR3 has 17 residues. Here the CDR3 DNA reads TGTGCCAGCAGTTTAAGGCGGACGGGAAGAGGTAATTCACCCCTCCACTTT. It translates to CASSLRRTGRGNSPLHF.

This clonotype has only a few counts. The chain combines TRBV19 with TRBJ1-1, with 11 bases aligning to TRBD1. Trimming at V came to 6 bases and at J to 7 bases, leaving 4 bases not matched to a gene. The germline V gene encodes CDR1 LNHDA and CDR2 SQIVND (reference sequence). The CDR3 contains 13 residues. The CDR3 loop reads CASSRTGGNEAFF. The DNA for the CDR3 is TGTGCCAGTAGCCGGACAGGGGGCAATGAAGCTTTCTTT.

This clonotype was picked up one time. The chain is built from TRBV7-4 and TRBJ2-3; 7 bases agree with TRBD2. The CDR3 covers 14 residues. Per the germline V gene, CDR1 is SGHVT and CDR2 is SQSDAQ. V shed 10 bases, J shed 4 bases, and the junction held 11 bases outside the gene matches. CDR3 in DNA: TGTGCCATCGCCGGGCGGGAGAAATCAGATACGCAGTATTTT. Translating it yields CAIAGREKSDTQYF.

This clonotype was seen many times. The rearrangement links TRBV6-6 to TRBJ2-1; perhaps TRBD2 as D (6 bases). V gave up 0 bases and J gave up 7 bases, with 13 bases separating them. From germline, CDR1 is MNHNY and CDR2 SVGAGI (reference sequence). The CDR3 is 15 residues long. The CDR3 sequence: CASSYSAGPRNEQFF. The CDR3 bases are TGTGCCAGCAGTTACTCGGCGGGGCCTAGGAATGAGCAGTTCTTC.

This clonotype was detected ten times or more. The chain links TRBV12-3 or TRBV12-4 to TRBJ1-5; 7 positions agree with TRBD1. The CDR3 is 15 residues long. Unmatched junction bases numbered 5, after V lost 6 bases and J lost 0 bases. CDR3 nucleotides: TGTGCCAGCAGGCAGGGGGAAAATAGCAATCAGCCCCAGCATTTT. Residues: CASRQGENSNQPQHF.

This clonotype was counted ten times or more. This chain joins TRBV5-6 and TRBJ2-5; a weak D match, TRBD2 (5 bases). CDR1 and CDR2 (germline): SGHDT, YYEEEE. CDR3 length equals 13 residues. V lost 2 bases, J lost 5 bases, and 10 bases lay in between. CDR3 sequence reads: CASSFAGRETQYF. The CDR3 DNA follows: TGTGCCAGCAGCTTCGCGGGCAGGGAGACCCAGTACTTC.

This clonotype turned up a few times. The J gene is TRBJ2-1, the V gene TRBV9, with a weak D call TRBD2 (5 bases). Per the germline V gene, CDR1 is SGDLS and CDR2 is YYNGEE. The CDR3 extends over 16 amino acids. With 0 bases removed from V and 1 base from J, the gap between germline ends came to 11 bases. CDR3 nucleotides: TGTGCCAGCAGCGTAGGTGGGGAGATGTCCTACAATGAGCAGTTCTTC. Its translation: CASSVGGEMSYNEQFF.

This clonotype was detected only a few times. The genes are TRBV3-1 and TRBJ2-1; 12 bases are shared with TRBD2. Germline CDR1 reads LGHDT; CDR2 reads YNNKEL (reference sequence). Germline trimming cut 3 bases from V and 7 bases from J; bases unmatched to any gene: 13. The length of the CDR3 is 18 residues. The CDR3 region is CASSHQFLAGGGRNEQFF. The CDR3 region has the DNA TGTGCCAGCAGCCATCAATTCCTAGCGGGGGGGGGAAGGAATGAGCAGTTCTTC.

This clonotype was seen many times. This rearrangement joins TRBV7-2 to TRBJ1-1; tentatively, D is TRBD1 (5 bases). V was pared by 5 bases and J by 7 bases, with 20 bases between. CDR3 size: 15 residues. From germline, CDR1 is SGHTA and CDR2 FQGNSA. In nucleotides, the CDR3 is TGTGCCAGCAGCCCAACCGGGACTAGTCGAAGTGAAGCTTTCTTT. Protein: CASSPTGTSRSEAFF.